The clone carrying this T cell receptor (beta chain) appeared once. What it binds is not known. Some clones are missing from TCRdb's copy, which holds only in-frame ones; the method was immunoSEQ multiplex PCR. The profile shows some 2,400,000 clones, 90% to 97% of them singletons. These data belong to a study of shared clonotypes between healthy human individuals. Study-level results: All-four-donor shared clonotypes had higher generation probabilities than non-shared clonotypes did. Naive CD4 clonotypes overlapped across a handful of donors at around 5%.

The CDR3 covers 13 residues. Trimming pared 6 bases from V and 7 bases from J, leaving 15 bases between. CDR1 is LNHDA and CDR2 is SQIVND in the germline V gene (reference sequence). The receptor was derived from a man younger than 35 in good health. The rearrangement joins TRBV19 to TRBJ1-2; D is unresolved. What was sequenced was naive CD4+ T cells sorted from blood. The subset is: CD45RA+ positively selected. The CDR3 DNA follows: TGTGCCAGTAGGCCTAATTCTGGGAGTGGCTACACCTTC. Translating gives CASRPNSGSGYTF.